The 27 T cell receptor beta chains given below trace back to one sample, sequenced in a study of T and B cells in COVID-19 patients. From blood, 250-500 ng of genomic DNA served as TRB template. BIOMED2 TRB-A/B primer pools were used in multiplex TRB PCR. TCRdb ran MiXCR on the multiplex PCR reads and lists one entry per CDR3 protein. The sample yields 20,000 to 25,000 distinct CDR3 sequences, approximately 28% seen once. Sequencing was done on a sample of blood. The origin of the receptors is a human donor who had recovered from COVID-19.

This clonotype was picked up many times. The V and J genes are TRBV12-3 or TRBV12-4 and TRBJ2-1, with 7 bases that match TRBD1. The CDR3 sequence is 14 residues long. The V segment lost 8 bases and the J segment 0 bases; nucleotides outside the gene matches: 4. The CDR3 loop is CASGDSYSYNEQFF. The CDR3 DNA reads TGTGCCAGCGGGGACAGCTACTCCTACAATGAGCAGTTCTTC.

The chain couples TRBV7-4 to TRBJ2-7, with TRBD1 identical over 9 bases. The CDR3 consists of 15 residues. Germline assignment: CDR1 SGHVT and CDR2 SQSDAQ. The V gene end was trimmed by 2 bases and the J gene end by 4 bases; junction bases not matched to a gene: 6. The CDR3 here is CASSLSGTGLYEQYF. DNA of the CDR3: TGTGCCAGCAGCTTATCAGGGACAGGGTTATACGAGCAGTACTTC.

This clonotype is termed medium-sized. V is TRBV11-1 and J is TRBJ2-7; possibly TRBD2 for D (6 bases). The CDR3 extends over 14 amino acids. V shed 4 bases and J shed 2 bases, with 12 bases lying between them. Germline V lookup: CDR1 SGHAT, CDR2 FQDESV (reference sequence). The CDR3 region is CASSSDYTPYEQYF. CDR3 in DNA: TGTGCCAGCAGCTCGGACTACACGCCCTACGAGCAGTACTTC.

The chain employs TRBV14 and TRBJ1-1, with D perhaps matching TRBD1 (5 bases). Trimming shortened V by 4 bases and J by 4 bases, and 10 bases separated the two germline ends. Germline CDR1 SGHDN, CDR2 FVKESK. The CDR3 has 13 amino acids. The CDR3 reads CASSPNRGTEAFF. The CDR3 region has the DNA TGTGCCAGCAGCCCCAATAGGGGCACTGAAGCTTTCTTT.

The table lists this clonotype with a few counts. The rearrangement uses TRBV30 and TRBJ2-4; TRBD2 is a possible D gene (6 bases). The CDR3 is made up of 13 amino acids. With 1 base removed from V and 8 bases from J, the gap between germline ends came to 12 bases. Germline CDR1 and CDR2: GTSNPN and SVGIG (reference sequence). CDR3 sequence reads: CAWSETRRDIQYF. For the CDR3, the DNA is TGTGCCTGGAGTGAGACTAGGAGGGACATTCAGTACTTC.

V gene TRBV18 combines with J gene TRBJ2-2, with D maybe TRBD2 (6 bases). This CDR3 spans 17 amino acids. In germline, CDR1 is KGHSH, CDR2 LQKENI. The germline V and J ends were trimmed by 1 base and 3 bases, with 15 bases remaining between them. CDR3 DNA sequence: TGTGCCAGCTCACCACGACGACTAGGGGCCTACACCGGGGAGCTGTTTTTT. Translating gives CASSPRRLGAYTGELFF. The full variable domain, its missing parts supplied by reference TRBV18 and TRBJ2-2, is NAGVMQNPRHLVRRRGQEARLRCSPMKGHSHVYWYRQLPEEGLKFMVYLQKENIIDESGMPKERFSAEFPKEGPSILRIQQVVRGDSAAYFCASSPRRLGAYTGELFFGEGSRLTVL.

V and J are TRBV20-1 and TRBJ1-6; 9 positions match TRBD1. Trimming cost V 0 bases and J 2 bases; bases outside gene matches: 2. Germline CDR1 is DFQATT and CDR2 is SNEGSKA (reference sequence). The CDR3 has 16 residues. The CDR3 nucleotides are TGCAGTGCTAGAGAGGGGACAGGGCCCTATAATTCACCCCTCCACTTT. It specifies CSAREGTGPYNSPLHF.

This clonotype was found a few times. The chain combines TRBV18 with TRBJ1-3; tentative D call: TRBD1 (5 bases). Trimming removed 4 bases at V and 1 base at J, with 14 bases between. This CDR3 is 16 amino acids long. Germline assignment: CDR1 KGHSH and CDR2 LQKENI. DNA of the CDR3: TGTGCCAGCTCACGTCTCAGGGCGCAATCTGGAAACACCATATATTTT. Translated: CASSRLRAQSGNTIYF.

CDR3 coding DNA: TGTGCCAGCGGTCGCCAGGTGGACGGGGAGCTGTTTTTT. It is translated as CASGRQVDGELFF. This chain links TRBV7-6 with TRBJ2-2; D ambiguous. V was pared by 8 bases and J by 7 bases, with 14 bases between. The CDR3 spans 13 residues. Germline V gene data show CDR1 as SGHVS and CDR2 as FNYEAQ. The full variable domain, completed using reference TRBV7-6 and TRBJ2-2, is GAGVSQSPRYKVTKRGQDVALRCDPISGHVSLYWYRQALGQGPEFLTYFNYEAQQDKSGLPNDRFSAERPEGSISTLTIQRTEQRDSAMYRCASGRQVDGELFFGEGSRLTVL.

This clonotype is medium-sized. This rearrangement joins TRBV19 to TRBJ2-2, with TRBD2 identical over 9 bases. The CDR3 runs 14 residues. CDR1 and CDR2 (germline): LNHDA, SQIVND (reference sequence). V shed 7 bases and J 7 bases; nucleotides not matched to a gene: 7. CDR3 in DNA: TGTGCCAGTATCGCGCGGGAGGGCGGCGGGGAGCTGTTTTTT. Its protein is CASIAREGGGELFF.

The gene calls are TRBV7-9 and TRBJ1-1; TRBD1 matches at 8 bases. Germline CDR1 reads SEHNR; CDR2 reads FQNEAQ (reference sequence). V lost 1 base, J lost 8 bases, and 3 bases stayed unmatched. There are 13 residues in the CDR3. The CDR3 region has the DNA TGTGCCAGCAGCTTAGGGTGGACAGGGGAAGCTTTCTTT. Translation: CASSLGWTGEAFF.

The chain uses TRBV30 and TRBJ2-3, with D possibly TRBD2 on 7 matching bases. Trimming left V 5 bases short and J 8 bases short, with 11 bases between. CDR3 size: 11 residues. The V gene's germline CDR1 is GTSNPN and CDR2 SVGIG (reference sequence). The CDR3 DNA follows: TGTGCCTGGGGGGGGGGGCCTACGCAGTATTTT. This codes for CAWGGGPTQYF.

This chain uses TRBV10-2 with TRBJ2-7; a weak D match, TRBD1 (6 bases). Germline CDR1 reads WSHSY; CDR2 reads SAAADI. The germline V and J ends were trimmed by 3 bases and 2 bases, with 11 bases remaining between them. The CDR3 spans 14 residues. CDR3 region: CASSESRGAYEQYF. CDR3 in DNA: TGCGCCAGCAGTGAATCCAGGGGCGCCTACGAGCAGTACTTC.

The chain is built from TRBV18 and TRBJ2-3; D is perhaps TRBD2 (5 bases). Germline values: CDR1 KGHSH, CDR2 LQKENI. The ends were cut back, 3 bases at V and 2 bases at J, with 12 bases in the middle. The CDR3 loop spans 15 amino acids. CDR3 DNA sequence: TGTGCCAGCTCACCGTCTAGCCGGTTCACAGATACGCAGTATTTT. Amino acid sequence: CASSPSSRFTDTQYF.

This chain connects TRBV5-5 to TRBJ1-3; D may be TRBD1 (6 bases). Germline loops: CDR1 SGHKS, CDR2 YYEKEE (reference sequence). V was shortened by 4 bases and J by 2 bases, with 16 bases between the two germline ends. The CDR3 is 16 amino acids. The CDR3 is CASSLAPGATGNTIYF. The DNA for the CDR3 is TGTGCCAGCAGCCTCGCTCCAGGGGCTACTGGAAACACCATATATTTT.

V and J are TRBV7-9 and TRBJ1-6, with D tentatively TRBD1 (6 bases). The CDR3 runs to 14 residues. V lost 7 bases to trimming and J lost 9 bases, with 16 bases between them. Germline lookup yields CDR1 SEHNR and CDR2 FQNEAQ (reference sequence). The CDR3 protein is CASTTTGQTSPLHF. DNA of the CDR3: TGTGCCAGCACCACGACAGGTCAAACTTCACCCCTCCACTTT. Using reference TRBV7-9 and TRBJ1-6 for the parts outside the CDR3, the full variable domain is DTGVSQNPRHKITKRGQNVTFRCDPISEHNRLYWYRQTLGQGPEFLTYFQNEAQLEKSRLLSDRFSAERPKGSFSTLEIQRTEQGDSAMYLCASTTTGQTSPLHFGNGTRLTVT.

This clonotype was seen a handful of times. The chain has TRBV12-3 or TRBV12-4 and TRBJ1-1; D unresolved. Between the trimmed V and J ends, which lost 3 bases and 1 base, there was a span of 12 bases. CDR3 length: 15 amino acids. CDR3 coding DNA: TGTGCCAGCAGTTTGGAGACGGCAAAGAACACTGAAGCTTTCTTT. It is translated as CASSLETAKNTEAFF.

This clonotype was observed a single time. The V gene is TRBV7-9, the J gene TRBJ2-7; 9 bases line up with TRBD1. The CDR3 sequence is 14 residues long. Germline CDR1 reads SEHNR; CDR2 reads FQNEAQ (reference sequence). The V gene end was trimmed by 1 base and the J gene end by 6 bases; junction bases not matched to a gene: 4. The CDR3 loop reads CASSLGTGDREQYF. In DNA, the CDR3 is TGTGCCAGCAGCTTAGGGACAGGGGATCGCGAGCAGTACTTC. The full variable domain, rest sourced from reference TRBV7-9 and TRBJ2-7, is DTGVSQNPRHKITKRGQNVTFRCDPISEHNRLYWYRQTLGQGPEFLTYFQNEAQLEKSRLLSDRFSAERPKGSFSTLEIQRTEQGDSAMYLCASSLGTGDREQYFGPGTRLTVT.

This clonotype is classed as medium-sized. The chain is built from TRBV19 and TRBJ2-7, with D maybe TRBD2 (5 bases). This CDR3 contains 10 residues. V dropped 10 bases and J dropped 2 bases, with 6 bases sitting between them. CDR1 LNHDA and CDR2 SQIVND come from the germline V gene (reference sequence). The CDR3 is CATGTYEQYF. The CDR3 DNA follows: TGTGCCACCGGGACCTACGAGCAGTACTTC.

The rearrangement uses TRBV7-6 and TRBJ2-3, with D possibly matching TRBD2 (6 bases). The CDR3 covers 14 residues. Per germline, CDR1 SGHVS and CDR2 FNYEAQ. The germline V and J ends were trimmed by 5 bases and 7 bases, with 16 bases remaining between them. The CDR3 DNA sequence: TGTGCCAGCAGCCCAAGTCCTGGAGGGCATACGCAGTATTTT. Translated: CASSPSPGGHTQYF.

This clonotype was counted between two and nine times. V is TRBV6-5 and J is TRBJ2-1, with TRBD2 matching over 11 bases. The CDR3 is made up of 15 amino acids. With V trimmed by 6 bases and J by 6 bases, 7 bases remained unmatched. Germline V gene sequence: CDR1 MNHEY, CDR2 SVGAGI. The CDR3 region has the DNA TGTGCCAGCAGGCACTCGGGACTAGCGGTCAATGAGCAGTTCTTC. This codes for CASRHSGLAVNEQFF.

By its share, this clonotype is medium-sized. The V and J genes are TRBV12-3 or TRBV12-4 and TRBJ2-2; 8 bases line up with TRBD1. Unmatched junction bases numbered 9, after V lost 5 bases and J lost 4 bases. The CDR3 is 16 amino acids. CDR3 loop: CASSPAWTGLTGELFF. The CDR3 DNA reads TGTGCCAGCAGTCCGGCCTGGACAGGGCTCACCGGGGAGCTGTTTTTT.

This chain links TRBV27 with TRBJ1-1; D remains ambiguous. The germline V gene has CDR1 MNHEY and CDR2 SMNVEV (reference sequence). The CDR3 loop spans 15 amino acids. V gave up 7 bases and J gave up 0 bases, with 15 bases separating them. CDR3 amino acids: CASTHSARVNTEAFF. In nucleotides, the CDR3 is TGTGCCAGCACTCATTCAGCCAGAGTGAACACTGAAGCTTTCTTT.

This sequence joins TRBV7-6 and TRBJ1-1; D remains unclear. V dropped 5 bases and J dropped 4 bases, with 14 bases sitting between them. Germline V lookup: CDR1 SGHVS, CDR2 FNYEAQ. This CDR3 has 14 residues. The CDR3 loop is CASSPGSMGTEAFF. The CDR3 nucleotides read TGTGCCAGCAGCCCCGGGAGCATGGGCACTGAAGCTTTCTTT.

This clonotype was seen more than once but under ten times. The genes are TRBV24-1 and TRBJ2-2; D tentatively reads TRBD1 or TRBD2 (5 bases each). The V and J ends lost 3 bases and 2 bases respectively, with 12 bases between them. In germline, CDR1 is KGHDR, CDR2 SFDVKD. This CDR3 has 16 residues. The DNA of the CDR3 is TGTGCCACCAGTGATCCCGGGACGGGCAACACCGGGGAGCTGTTTTTT. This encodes CATSDPGTGNTGELFF.

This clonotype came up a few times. This chain's CDR3 is CASSPTSGGSYEQYF. CDR3 nucleotides: TGTGCCAGCAGTCCGACTAGCGGGGGTTCCTACGAGCAGTACTTC. V gene TRBV12-3 or TRBV12-4 combines with J gene TRBJ2-7, with 12 bases aligning to TRBD2. The CDR3 extends over 15 amino acids. V was clipped by 5 bases and J by 1 base; unmatched bases: 3.

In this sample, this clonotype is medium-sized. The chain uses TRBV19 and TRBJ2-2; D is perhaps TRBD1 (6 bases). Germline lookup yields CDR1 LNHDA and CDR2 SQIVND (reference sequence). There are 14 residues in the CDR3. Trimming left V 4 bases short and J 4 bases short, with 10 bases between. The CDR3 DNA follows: TGTGCCAGTAGTACCCAGGGGACCACCGGGGAGCTGTTTTTT. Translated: CASSTQGTTGELFF. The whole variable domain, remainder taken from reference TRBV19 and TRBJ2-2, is DGGITQSPKYLFRKEGQNVTLSCEQNLNHDAMYWYRQDPGQGLRLIYYSQIVNDFQKGDIAEGYSVSREKKESFPLTVTSAQKNPTAFYLCASSTQGTTGELFFGEGSRLTVL.